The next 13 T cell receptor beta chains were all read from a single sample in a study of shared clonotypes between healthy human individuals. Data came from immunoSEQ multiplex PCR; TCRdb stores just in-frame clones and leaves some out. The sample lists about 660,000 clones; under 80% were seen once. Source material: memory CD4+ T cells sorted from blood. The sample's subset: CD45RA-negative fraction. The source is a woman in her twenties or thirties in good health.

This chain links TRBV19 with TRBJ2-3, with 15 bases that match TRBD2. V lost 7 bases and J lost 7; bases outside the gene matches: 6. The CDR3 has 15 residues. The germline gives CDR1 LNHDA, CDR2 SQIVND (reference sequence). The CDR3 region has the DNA TGTGCCAGTAAACAGGGACTAGCGGGAGGATATACGCAGTATTTT. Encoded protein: CASKQGLAGGYTQYF. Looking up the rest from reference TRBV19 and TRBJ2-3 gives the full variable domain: DGGITQSPKYLFRKEGQNVTLSCEQNLNHDAMYWYRQDPGQGLRLIYYSQIVNDFQKGDIAEGYSVSREKKESFPLTVTSAQKNPTAFYLCASKQGLAGGYTQYFGPGTRLTVL.

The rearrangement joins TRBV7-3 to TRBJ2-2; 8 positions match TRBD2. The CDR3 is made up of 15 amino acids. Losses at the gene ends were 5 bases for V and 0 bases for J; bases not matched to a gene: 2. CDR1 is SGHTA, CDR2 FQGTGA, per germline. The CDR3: CASSPTSANTGELFF. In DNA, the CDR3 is TGTGCCAGCAGCCCGACTAGCGCGAACACCGGGGAGCTGTTTTTT. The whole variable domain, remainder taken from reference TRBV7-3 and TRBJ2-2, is GAGVSQTPSNKVTEKGKYVELRCDPISGHTALYWYRQSLGQGPEFLIYFQGTGAADDSGLPNDRFFAVRPEGSVSTLKIQRTERGDSAVYLCASSPTSANTGELFFGEGSRLTVL.

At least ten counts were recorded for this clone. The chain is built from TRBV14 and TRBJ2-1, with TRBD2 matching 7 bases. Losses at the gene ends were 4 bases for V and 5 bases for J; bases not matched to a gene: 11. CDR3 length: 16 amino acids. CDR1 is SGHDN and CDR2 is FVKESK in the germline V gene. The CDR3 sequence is CASSRSKGLRNNEQFF. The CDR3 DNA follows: TGTGCCAGCAGCCGCTCTAAGGGACTACGAAACAATGAGCAGTTCTTC.

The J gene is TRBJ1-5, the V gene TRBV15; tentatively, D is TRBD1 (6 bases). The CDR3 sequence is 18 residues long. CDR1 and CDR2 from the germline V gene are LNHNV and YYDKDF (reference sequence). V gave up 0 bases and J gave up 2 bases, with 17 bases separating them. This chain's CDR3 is CATSRDLLSEGGNQPQHF. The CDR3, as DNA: TGTGCCACCAGCAGAGATCTGTTATCTGAGGGGGGCAATCAGCCCCAGCATTTT.

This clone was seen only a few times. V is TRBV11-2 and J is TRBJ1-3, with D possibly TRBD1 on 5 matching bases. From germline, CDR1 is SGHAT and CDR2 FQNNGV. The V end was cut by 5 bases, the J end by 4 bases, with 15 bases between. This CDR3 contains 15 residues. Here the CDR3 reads CASSLSRVGGNTIYF. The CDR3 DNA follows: TGTGCCAGCAGCCTGAGCAGGGTGGGGGGAAACACCATATATTTT. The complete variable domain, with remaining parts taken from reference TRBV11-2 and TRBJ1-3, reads EAGVAQSPRYKIIEKRQSVAFWCNPISGHATLYWYQQILGQGPKLLIQFQNNGVVDDSQLPKDRFSAERLKGVDSTLKIQPAKLEDSAVYLCASSLSRVGGNTIYFGEGSWLTVV.

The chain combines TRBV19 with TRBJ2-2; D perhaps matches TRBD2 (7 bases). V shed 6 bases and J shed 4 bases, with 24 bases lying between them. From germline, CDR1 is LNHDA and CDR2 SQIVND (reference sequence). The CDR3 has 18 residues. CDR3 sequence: CASSKGFFRGRATGELFF. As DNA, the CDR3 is TGTGCCAGTAGCAAAGGATTTTTTAGGGGGAGGGCCACCGGGGAGCTGTTTTTT.

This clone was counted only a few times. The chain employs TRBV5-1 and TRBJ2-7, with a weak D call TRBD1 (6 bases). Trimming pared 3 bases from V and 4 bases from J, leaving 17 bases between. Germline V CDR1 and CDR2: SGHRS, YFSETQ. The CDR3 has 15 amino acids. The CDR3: CASSSRAQGSYEQYF. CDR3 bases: TGCGCCAGCAGCTCCCGTGCGCAGGGGTCTTACGAGCAGTACTTC.

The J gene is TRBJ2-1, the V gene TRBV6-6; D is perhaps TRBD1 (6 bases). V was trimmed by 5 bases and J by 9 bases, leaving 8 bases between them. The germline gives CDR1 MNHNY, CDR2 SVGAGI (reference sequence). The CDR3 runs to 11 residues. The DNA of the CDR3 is TGTGCCAGCAGTCGACAGGTTGAGCAGTTCTTC. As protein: CASSRQVEQFF.

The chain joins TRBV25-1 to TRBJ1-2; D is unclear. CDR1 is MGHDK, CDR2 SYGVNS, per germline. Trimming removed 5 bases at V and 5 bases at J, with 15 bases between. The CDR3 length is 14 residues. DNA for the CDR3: TGTGCCAGCAGTCCTGTCGAGGGATGGTATGGCTACACCTTC. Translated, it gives CASSPVEGWYGYTF.

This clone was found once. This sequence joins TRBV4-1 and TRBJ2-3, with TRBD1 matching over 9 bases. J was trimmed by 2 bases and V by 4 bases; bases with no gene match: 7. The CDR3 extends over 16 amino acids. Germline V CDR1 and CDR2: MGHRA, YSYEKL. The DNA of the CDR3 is TGCGCCAGCAGCCTGGGACAGGGCGAGGTCACAGATACGCAGTATTTT. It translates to CASSLGQGEVTDTQYF.

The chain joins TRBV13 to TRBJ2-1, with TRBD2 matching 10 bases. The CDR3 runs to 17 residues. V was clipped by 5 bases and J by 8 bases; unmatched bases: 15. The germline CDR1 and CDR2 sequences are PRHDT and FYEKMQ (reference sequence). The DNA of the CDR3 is TGTGCCAGCAGCCTCCTGGCCCTAGCGGGAGAATTGGATGAGCAGTTCTTC. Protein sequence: CASSLLALAGELDEQFF.

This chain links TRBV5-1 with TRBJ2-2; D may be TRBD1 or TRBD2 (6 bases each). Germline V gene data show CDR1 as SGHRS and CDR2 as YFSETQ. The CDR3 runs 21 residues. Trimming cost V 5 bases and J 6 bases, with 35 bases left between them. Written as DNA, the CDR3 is TGCGCCAGCAGGCCAGGACCAGCCGCGGAGGGGCAGGGGAGTAATCCCGGGGAGCTGTTTTTT. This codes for CASRPGPAAEGQGSNPGELFF.

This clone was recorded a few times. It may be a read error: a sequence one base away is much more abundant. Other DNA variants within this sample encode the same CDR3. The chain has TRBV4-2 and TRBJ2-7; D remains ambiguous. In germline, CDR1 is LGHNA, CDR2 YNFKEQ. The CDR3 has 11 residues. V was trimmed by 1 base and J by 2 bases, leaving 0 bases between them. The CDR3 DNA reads TGTGCCAGCAGCCAAGCCTACGAGCAGTACTTC. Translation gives CASSQAYEQYF.